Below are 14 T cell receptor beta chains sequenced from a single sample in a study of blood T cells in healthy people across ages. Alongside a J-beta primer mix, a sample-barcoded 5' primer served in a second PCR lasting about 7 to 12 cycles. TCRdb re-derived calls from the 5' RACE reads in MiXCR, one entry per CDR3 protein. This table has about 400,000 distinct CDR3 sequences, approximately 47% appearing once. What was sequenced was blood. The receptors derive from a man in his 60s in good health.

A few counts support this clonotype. The CDR3 loop is CASSFAGPFGETQYF. The CDR3 DNA follows: TGTGCCAGCAGCTTTGCCGGACCCTTTGGTGAGACCCAGTACTTC. The chain carries TRBV11-2 and TRBJ2-5; D is undetermined. This CDR3 is built from 15 residues. CDR1 and CDR2 (germline): SGHAT, FQNNGV. Trimming removed 3 bases from V and 5 bases from J, with 16 bases in between. The full variable domain, rest sourced from reference TRBV11-2 and TRBJ2-5, is EAGVAQSPRYKIIEKRQSVAFWCNPISGHATLYWYQQILGQGPKLLIQFQNNGVVDDSQLPKDRFSAERLKGVDSTLKIQPAKLEDSAVYLCASSFAGPFGETQYFGPGTRLLVL.

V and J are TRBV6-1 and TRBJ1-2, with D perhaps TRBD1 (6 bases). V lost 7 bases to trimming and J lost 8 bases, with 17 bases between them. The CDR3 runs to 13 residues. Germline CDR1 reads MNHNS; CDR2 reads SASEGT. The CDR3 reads CASKYSTGGGYTF. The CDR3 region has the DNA TGTGCCAGCAAATATTCGACAGGTGGGGGCTACACCTTC.

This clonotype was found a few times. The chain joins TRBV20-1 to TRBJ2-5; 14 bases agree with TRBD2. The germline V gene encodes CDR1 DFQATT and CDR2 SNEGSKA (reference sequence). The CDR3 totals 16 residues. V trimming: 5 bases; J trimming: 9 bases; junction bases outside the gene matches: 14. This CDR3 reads CSAPRTSGGIVEAQYF. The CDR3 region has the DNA TGCAGTGCTCCCCGGACTAGCGGGGGGATAGTGGAGGCCCAGTACTTC.

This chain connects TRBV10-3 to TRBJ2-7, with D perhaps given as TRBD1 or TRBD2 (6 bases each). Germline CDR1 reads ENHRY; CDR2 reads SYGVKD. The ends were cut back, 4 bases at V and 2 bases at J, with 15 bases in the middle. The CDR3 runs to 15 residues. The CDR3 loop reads CAISVRGEIPYEQYF. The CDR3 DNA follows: TGTGCCATCAGTGTGAGGGGGGAAATCCCCTACGAGCAGTACTTC.

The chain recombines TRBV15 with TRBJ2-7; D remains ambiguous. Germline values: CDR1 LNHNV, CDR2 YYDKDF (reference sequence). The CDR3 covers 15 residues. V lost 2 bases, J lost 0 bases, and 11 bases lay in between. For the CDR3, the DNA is TGTGCCACCAGCAGAACCGGGCCCCACTCCTACGAGCAGTACTTC. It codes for CATSRTGPHSYEQYF.

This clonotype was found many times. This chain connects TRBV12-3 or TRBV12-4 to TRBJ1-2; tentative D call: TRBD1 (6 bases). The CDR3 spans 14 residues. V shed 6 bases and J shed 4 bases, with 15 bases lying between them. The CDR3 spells CASSPQTGFYGYTF. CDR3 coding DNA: TGTGCCAGCAGCCCCCAAACAGGGTTCTATGGCTACACCTTC.

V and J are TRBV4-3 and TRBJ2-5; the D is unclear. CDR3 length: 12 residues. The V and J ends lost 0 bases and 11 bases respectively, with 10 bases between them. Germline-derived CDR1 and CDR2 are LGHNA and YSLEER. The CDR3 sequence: CASSQDMGEQYF. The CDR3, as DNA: TGCGCCAGCAGCCAAGATATGGGTGAGCAGTACTTC.

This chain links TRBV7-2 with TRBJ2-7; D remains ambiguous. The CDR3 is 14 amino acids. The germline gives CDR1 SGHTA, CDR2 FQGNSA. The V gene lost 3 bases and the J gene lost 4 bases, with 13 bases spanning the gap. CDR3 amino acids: CASSFYERPYEQYF. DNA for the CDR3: TGTGCCAGCAGCTTCTACGAGAGACCTTACGAGCAGTACTTC. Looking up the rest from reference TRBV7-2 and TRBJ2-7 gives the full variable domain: GAGVSQSPSNKVTEKGKDVELRCDPISGHTALYWYRQSLGQGLEFLIYFQGNSAPDKSGLPSDRFSAERTGGSVSTLTIQRTQQEDSAVYLCASSFYERPYEQYFGPGTRLTVT.

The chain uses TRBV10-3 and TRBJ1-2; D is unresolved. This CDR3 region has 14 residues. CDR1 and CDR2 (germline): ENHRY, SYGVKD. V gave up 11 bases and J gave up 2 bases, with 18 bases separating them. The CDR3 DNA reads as TGTGCCGTCAAACCCGCAGACACCAACTATGGCTACACCTTC. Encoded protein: CAVKPADTNYGYTF.

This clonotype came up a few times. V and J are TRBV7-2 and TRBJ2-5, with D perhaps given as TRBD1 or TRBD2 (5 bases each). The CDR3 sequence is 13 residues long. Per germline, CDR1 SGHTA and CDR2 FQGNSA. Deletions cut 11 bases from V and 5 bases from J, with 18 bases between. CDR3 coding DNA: TGTGCCGGTGGGGCTAGCTTGTTTGAGACCCAGTACTTC. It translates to CAGGASLFETQYF.

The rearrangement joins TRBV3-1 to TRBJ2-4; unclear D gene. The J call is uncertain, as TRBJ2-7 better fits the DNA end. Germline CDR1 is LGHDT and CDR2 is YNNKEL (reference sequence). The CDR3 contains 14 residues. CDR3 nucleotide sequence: TGTGCCAGCCGACTTCGAGAGAGCTCCTACGAGCAGTACTTC. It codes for CASRLRESSYEQYF.

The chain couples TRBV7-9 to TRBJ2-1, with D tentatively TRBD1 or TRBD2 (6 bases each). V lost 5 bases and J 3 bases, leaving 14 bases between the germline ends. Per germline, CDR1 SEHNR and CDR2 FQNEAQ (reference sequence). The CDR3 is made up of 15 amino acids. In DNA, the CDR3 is TGTGCCAGCAGCCGCTCGGGGGCCAACTACAATGAGCAGTTCTTC. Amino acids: CASSRSGANYNEQFF.

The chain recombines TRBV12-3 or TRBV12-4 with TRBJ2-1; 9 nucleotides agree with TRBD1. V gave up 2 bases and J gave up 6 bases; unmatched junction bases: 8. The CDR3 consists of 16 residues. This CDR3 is CASSLFLGQGVNEQFF. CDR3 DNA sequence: TGTGCCAGCAGTTTATTTCTGGGACAGGGTGTCAATGAGCAGTTCTTC.

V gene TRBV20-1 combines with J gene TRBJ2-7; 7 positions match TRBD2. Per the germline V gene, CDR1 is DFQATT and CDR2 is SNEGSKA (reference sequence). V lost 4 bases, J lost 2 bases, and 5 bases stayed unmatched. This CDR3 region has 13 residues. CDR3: CSAKASGAYEQYF. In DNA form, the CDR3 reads TGCAGTGCTAAAGCGAGCGGGGCCTACGAGCAGTACTTC.